The 28 T cell receptor beta chains listed next were all sequenced from one sample in a study of shared clonotypes between healthy human individuals (dated by TCRdb to 2019 to 2021). The library was made by the immunoSEQ multiplex PCR assay. TCRdb re-hosts the immuneACCESS table, in-frame sequences only. Its copies lack some clones; in the studies checked, an unresolved V gene accounts for under half of them, and the cause for the rest is not known. The sample profile shows more than 1 million clones; approximately 78% of them were found once. The top ten clones comprise 0.5% to 0.6% of the sample. Sequenced input: memory CD4+ T cells from PBMCs. Taken with the paper, the label for cell subset or site translates to: CD45RA-negative fraction. The receptors derive from a man between 18 and 29 years old in good health. Some clones in this sample may be carry-over from other donors' samples.

The J gene is TRBJ2-5, the V gene TRBV5-8; the match to TRBD1 covers 7 bases. The V gene's germline CDR1 is SGHTS and CDR2 YDEGEE. This CDR3 is built from 15 residues. With V trimmed by 0 bases and J by 5 bases, 7 bases remained unmatched. The CDR3 spells CASSLGQGFGETQYF. DNA of the CDR3: TGTGCCAGCAGCTTGGGACAGGGTTTCGGGGAGACCCAGTACTTC.

The chain is built from TRBV7-2 and TRBJ2-3; 8 nucleotides match TRBD2. CDR1 is SGHTA and CDR2 is FQGNSA in the germline V gene. This CDR3 is built from 16 residues. V gave up 2 bases and J gave up 13 bases; unmatched junction bases: 17. This chain's CDR3 is CASSLYTQLAEPWEYF. For the CDR3, the DNA is TGTGCCAGCAGCTTATATACCCAACTAGCGGAGCCATGGGAGTATTTT. Together with reference TRBV7-2 and TRBJ2-3, the CDR3 gives the full variable domain: GAGVSQSPSNKVTEKGKDVELRCDPISGHTALYWYRQSLGQGLEFLIYFQGNSAPDKSGLPSDRFSAERTGGSVSTLTIQRTQQEDSAVYLCASSLYTQLAEPWEYFGPGTRLTVL.

The chain employs TRBV12-5 and TRBJ2-3; D gene uncertain. Germline V gene lookup returns CDR1 LGHNT and CDR2 FRNRAP. The CDR3 length is 13 residues. V was clipped by 2 bases and J by 8 bases, with 11 bases between them. The CDR3 region is CASGLLGSGTQYF. Written as DNA, the CDR3 is TGTGCTAGTGGTTTGCTGGGGTCAGGTACGCAGTATTTT.

The V gene is TRBV27, the J gene TRBJ1-5; 10 nucleotides align to TRBD1. The germline gives CDR1 MNHEY, CDR2 SMNVEV (reference sequence). Germline trimming cut 6 bases from V and 6 bases from J; bases unmatched to any gene: 5. CDR3 length: 14 residues. The CDR3 spells CASSTRTGGQPQHF. The CDR3 DNA reads as TGTGCCAGCAGCACCCGGACAGGGGGTCAGCCCCAGCATTTT.

The V and J genes are TRBV5-6 and TRBJ2-1, with TRBD2 matching over 13 bases. In germline, CDR1 is SGHDT, CDR2 YYEEEE. This CDR3 is 19 amino acids long. The ends lost 0 bases at V and 1 base at J; junction bases unmatched: 7. Here the CDR3 reads CASSLGLAGGPRSYNEQFF. CDR3 nucleotides: TGTGCCAGCAGCTTGGGACTAGCGGGAGGCCCTAGGTCCTACAATGAGCAGTTCTTC.

The chain links TRBV5-6 to TRBJ2-1; D gene uncertain. This CDR3 has 16 residues. Germline loops: CDR1 SGHDT, CDR2 YYEEEE. Trimming cost V 3 bases and J 3 bases, with 16 bases left between them. CDR3 in amino acids: CASSSLWAENYNEQFF. The DNA for the CDR3 is TGTGCCAGCAGCTCGCTTTGGGCGGAAAACTACAATGAGCAGTTCTTC.

The chain carries TRBV7-9 and TRBJ2-2, with 12 bases fitting TRBD2. Germline-derived CDR1 and CDR2 are SEHNR and FQNEAQ (reference sequence). Unmatched junction bases numbered 8, after V lost 1 base and J lost 5 bases. The CDR3 covers 18 residues. The CDR3 sequence: CASSLGRLAGVGTGELFF. The CDR3 coding sequence is TGTGCCAGCAGCTTAGGCCGACTAGCGGGAGTCGGGACCGGGGAGCTGTTTTTT. Together with reference TRBV7-9 and TRBJ2-2, the CDR3 gives the full variable domain: DTGVSQNPRHKITKRGQNVTFRCDPISEHNRLYWYRQTLGQGPEFLTYFQNEAQLEKSRLLSDRFSAERPKGSFSTLEIQRTEQGDSAMYLCASSLGRLAGVGTGELFFGEGSRLTVL.

The chain has TRBV9 and TRBJ2-3; D remains unclear. CDR3 length equals 15 residues. Trimming took 4 bases from V and 1 from J, leaving 13 bases between them. The germline gives CDR1 SGDLS, CDR2 YYNGEE. CDR3 residues: CASSLTDGGTDTQYF. The CDR3 DNA sequence: TGTGCCAGCAGCCTTACCGATGGGGGCACAGATACGCAGTATTTT.

J is TRBJ1-2 and V is TRBV5-1, with TRBD1 identical over 9 bases. Per the germline V gene, CDR1 is SGHRS and CDR2 is YFSETQ. CDR3 length: 15 amino acids. After removal of 4 bases from V and 1 base from J, the junction contained 5 bases not matched to a gene. The CDR3 reads CASSPGQGNNYGYTF. The CDR3 region has the DNA TGCGCCAGCAGCCCCGGACAGGGGAATAACTATGGCTACACCTTC.

V and J are TRBV19 and TRBJ2-7; D not resolved. In germline, CDR1 is LNHDA, CDR2 SQIVND (reference sequence). V lost 4 bases and J 3 bases, leaving 4 bases between the germline ends. The CDR3 loop spans 11 amino acids. The CDR3 is CASSTDYEQYF. The CDR3 region has the DNA TGTGCCAGTAGTACAGACTACGAGCAGTACTTC.

The chain recombines TRBV7-2 with TRBJ2-2, with TRBD1 matching over 10 bases. In germline, CDR1 is SGHTA, CDR2 FQGNSA. Trimming cost V 5 bases and J 7 bases; bases outside gene matches: 7. The CDR3 is made up of 15 amino acids. The CDR3 bases are TGTGCCAGCAGCGCCTGGGACAGGGGTAGCGGGGAGCTGTTTTTT. Translating gives CASSAWDRGSGELFF.

The V call is TRBV5-4, the J call TRBJ2-1; 10 bases agree with TRBD2. CDR1 is SGHNT and CDR2 is YYREEE in the germline V gene (reference sequence). J lost 8 bases, V lost 0 bases, and 14 bases had no gene match. This CDR3 is 18 amino acids long. CDR3: CASSLDSASGSPLDEQFF. For the CDR3, the DNA is TGTGCCAGCAGCTTGGATTCGGCTAGCGGGAGTCCCCTGGATGAGCAGTTCTTC.

The V call is TRBV30, the J call TRBJ1-2; tentative D call: TRBD1 (6 bases). Germline assignment: CDR1 GTSNPN and CDR2 SVGIG (reference sequence). The CDR3 runs 13 residues. Trimming cost V 1 base and J 14 bases, with 20 bases left between them. The CDR3 region has the DNA TGTGCCTGGAGTGCGGACGCAGGGGTAATAGCGACCTTC. Its translation: CAWSADAGVIATF. The variable domain in full, with the rest retrieved from reference TRBV30 and TRBJ1-2, is SQTIHQWPATLVQPVGSPLSLECTVEGTSNPNLYWYRQAAGRGLQLLFYSVGIGQISSEVPQNLSASRPQDRQFILSSKKLLLSDSGFYLCAWSADAGVIATFGSGTRLTVV.

This chain joins TRBV2 and TRBJ1-2; D is ambiguous. V lost 3 bases to trimming and J lost 7 bases, with 12 bases between them. The germline gives CDR1 SNHLY, CDR2 FYNNEI. CDR3 length: 13 amino acids. CDR3 nucleotide sequence: TGTGCCAGCAGTGATCAGGAGTCTATTGGCTACACCTTC. Amino acids: CASSDQESIGYTF.

This clone occurred a few times. The rearrangement joins TRBV11-3 to TRBJ2-5; no firm D call. The CDR3 is made up of 14 amino acids. The germline gives CDR1 SGHNT, CDR2 YENEEA. Trimming stripped 1 base from V and 7 bases from J, with 13 bases between. The CDR3 coding sequence is TGTGCCAGCAGCTTAGGCCCCCCCACTGCGACCCAGTACTTC. Translation gives CASSLGPPTATQYF. Together with reference TRBV11-3 and TRBJ2-5, the CDR3 gives the full variable domain: EAGVVQSPRYKIIEKKQPVAFWCNPISGHNTLYWYLQNLGQGPELLIRYENEEAVDDSQLPKDRFSAERLKGVDSTLKIQPAELGDSAVYLCASSLGPPTATQYFGPGTRLLVL.

CDR3 sequence (DNA): TGTGCCTGGAGTGTAGCAGGGGCGCCCTATGGCTACACCTTC. Its translation: CAWSVAGAPYGYTF. The V call is TRBV30, the J call TRBJ1-2, with D possibly being TRBD1 (6 bases). Trimming pared 0 bases from V and 4 bases from J, leaving 12 bases between. The V gene's germline CDR1 is GTSNPN and CDR2 SVGIG (reference sequence). The CDR3 runs 14 residues.

The chain links TRBV6-1 to TRBJ2-6; tentatively, D is TRBD1 (5 bases). The V end lost 4 bases, the J end lost 0 bases, and 16 bases lay between the germline ends. This CDR3 region has 18 residues. Germline V gene data show CDR1 as MNHNS and CDR2 as SASEGT. The CDR3 region has the DNA TGTGCCAGCAGTGCGACAGTCCGTGATCGCTCTGGGGCCAACGTCCTGACTTTC. It encodes CASSATVRDRSGANVLTF.

The rearrangement joins TRBV6-5 to TRBJ2-3; 8 bases match TRBD2. Germline V gives CDR1 MNHEY, CDR2 SVGAGI. Germline trimming cut 3 bases from V and 6 bases from J; bases unmatched to any gene: 5. The CDR3 is 14 amino acids. The CDR3: CASSYRPGGDTQYF. The CDR3 DNA is TGTGCCAGCAGTTATCGCCCGGGGGGGGATACGCAGTATTTT.

This clone was counted only a few times. This rearrangement joins TRBV29-1 to TRBJ2-7, with D perhaps matching TRBD2 (5 bases). V was pared by 7 bases and J by 0 bases, with 10 bases between. Looked up from germline, CDR1 is SQVTM and CDR2 is ANQGSEA. The length of the CDR3 is 12 residues. The CDR3 sequence: CSARGSSYEQYF. CDR3 DNA: TGCAGCGCGCGAGGGAGCTCCTACGAGCAGTACTTC.

The chain carries TRBV9 and TRBJ2-1; 9 bases are shared with TRBD2. Germline lookup yields CDR1 SGDLS and CDR2 YYNGEE. CDR3 length equals 15 residues. V trimming: 0 bases; J trimming: 9 bases; junction bases outside the gene matches: 7. In nucleotides, the CDR3 is TGTGCCAGCAGCGTAGCATTTAGCGGGAGCGGTGAGCAGTTCTTC. Translating gives CASSVAFSGSGEQFF.

The chain is built from TRBV14 and TRBJ2-3, with D perhaps matching TRBD1 (5 bases). V lost 0 bases to trimming and J lost 5 bases, with 15 bases between them. This CDR3 spans 16 amino acids. Germline loops: CDR1 SGHDN, CDR2 FVKESK. CDR3 sequence reads: CASSQDLGQGQDTQYF. The CDR3 DNA reads as TGTGCCAGCAGCCAAGATCTAGGACAAGGTCAAGATACGCAGTATTTT.

The J gene is TRBJ2-6, the V gene TRBV2, with 9 bases that match TRBD2. Germline V gives CDR1 SNHLY, CDR2 FYNNEI. There are 13 residues in the CDR3. For the CDR3, the DNA is TGTGCGCGGGGGGGCGCTGGGGCCAACGTCCTGACTTTC. Translation gives CARGGAGANVLTF.

The chain is built from TRBV30 and TRBJ2-6; the D call may be TRBD1 or TRBD2 (6 bases each). V was shortened by 1 base and J by 1 base, with 11 bases between the two germline ends. CDR1 GTSNPN and CDR2 SVGIG come from the germline V gene (reference sequence). The CDR3 extends over 16 amino acids. CDR3 sequence: CAWSEWGASGANVLTF. CDR3 DNA: TGTGCCTGGAGTGAATGGGGGGCTTCTGGGGCCAACGTCCTGACTTTC. The entire variable domain, with the rest obtained from reference TRBV30 and TRBJ2-6, is as follows: SQTIHQWPATLVQPVGSPLSLECTVEGTSNPNLYWYRQAAGRGLQLLFYSVGIGQISSEVPQNLSASRPQDRQFILSSKKLLLSDSGFYLCAWSEWGASGANVLTFGAGSRLTVL.

On this clone: A far larger clone lies a single base away; this is likely a read error. This chain connects TRBV4-2 to TRBJ1-4; D is ambiguous. This CDR3 has 15 residues. Trimming stripped 3 bases from V and 8 bases from J, with 16 bases between. CDR1 and CDR2 from the germline V gene are LGHNA and YNFKEQ. CDR3 sequence reads: CASSHAGGRQEKLFF. In DNA form, the CDR3 reads TGTGCCAGCAGCCATGCAGGAGGAAGGCAGGAAAAACTGTTTTTT.

This clone was detected only a few times. The chain is built from TRBV11-3 and TRBJ2-3; 7 nucleotides line up with TRBD2. The CDR3 covers 15 residues. Germline CDR1 SGHNT, CDR2 YENEEA. The V gene end was trimmed by 2 bases and the J gene end by 0 bases; junction bases not matched to a gene: 2. CDR3 in DNA: TGTGCCAGCAGCTTATTTAGCGGGAGCACAGATACGCAGTATTTT. It is translated as CASSLFSGSTDTQYF.

In this sample, this clone turned up once. The chain carries TRBV19 and TRBJ2-3, with D unclear. Germline lookup yields CDR1 LNHDA and CDR2 SQIVND (reference sequence). The V gene lost 4 bases and the J gene lost 3 bases, with 5 bases spanning the gap. The CDR3 is 12 amino acids. The chain's CDR3 is CASSTVTDTQYF. CDR3 bases: TGTGCCAGTAGTACGGTGACAGATACGCAGTATTTT.

This rearrangement joins TRBV6-6 to TRBJ2-7, with D unclear. Trimming removed 7 bases from V and 1 base from J, with 20 bases in between. Germline V gene sequence: CDR1 MNHNY, CDR2 SVGAGI (reference sequence). The CDR3 has 16 amino acids. CDR3 sequence: CASILPGSPKSYEQYF. The CDR3 nucleotides are TGTGCCAGCATTTTACCCGGCAGTCCCAAATCCTACGAGCAGTACTTC.

V gene TRBV5-1 combines with J gene TRBJ2-7; TRBD2 is a possible D gene (6 bases). The CDR3 covers 14 residues. Per the germline V gene, CDR1 is SGHRS and CDR2 is YFSETQ. V was clipped by 1 base and J by 6 bases, with 14 bases between them. CDR3 sequence (DNA): TGCGCCAGCAGCTTGTACACTGGGGGAGGCGAGCAGTACTTC. Translated: CASSLYTGGGEQYF.